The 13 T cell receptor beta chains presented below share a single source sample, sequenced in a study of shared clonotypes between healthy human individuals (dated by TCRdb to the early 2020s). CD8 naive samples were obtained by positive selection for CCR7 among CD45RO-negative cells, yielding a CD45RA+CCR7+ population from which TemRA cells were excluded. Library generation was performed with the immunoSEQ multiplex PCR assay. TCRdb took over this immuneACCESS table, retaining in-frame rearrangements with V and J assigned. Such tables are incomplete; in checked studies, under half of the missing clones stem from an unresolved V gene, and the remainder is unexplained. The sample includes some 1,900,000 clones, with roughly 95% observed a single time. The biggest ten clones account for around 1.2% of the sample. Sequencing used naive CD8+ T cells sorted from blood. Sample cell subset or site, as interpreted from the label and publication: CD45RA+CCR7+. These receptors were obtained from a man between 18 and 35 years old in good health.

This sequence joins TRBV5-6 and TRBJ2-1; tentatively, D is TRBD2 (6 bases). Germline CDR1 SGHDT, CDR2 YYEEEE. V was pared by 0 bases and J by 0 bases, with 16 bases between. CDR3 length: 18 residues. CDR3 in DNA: TGTGCCAGCAGCTTGGCCATTTTGGAGGGAAGCTCCTACAATGAGCAGTTCTTC. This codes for CASSLAILEGSSYNEQFF. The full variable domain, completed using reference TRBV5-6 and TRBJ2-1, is DAGVTQSPTHLIKTRGQQVTLRCSPKSGHDTVSWYQQALGQGPQFIFQYYEEEERQRGNFPDRFSGHQFPNYSSELNVNALLLGDSALYLCASSLAILEGSSYNEQFFGPGTRLTVL.

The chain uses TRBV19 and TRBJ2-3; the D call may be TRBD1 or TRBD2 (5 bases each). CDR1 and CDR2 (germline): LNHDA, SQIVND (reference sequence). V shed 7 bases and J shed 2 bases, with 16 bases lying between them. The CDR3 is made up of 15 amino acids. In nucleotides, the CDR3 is TGTGCCAGTACCCTCGGTTCGGGGCCCACAGATACGCAGTATTTT. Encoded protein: CASTLGSGPTDTQYF.

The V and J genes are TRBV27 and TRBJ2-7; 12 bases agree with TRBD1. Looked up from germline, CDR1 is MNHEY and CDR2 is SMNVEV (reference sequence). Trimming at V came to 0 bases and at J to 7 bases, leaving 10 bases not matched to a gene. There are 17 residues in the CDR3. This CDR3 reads CASSLSLGDRGLGEQYF. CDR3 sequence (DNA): TGTGCCAGCAGTTTATCCCTCGGGGACAGGGGGCTCGGGGAGCAGTACTTC.

The CDR3 nucleotides are TGTGCCAGCAGCTTAGACGGATCGCGCTACGAGCAGTACTTC. Protein product: CASSLDGSRYEQYF. The chain employs TRBV7-9 and TRBJ2-7; no clear D. This CDR3 region has 14 residues. Germline lookup yields CDR1 SEHNR and CDR2 FQNEAQ (reference sequence). Between the trimmed V and J ends, which lost 1 base and 3 bases, there was a span of 10 bases.

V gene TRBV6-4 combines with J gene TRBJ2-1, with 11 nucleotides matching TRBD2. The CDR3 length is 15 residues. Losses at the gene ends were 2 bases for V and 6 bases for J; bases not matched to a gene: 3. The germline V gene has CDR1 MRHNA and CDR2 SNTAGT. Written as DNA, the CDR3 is TGTGCCAGCAGTGACCGACTAGCGGGGATCAATGAGCAGTTCTTC. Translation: CASSDRLAGINEQFF.

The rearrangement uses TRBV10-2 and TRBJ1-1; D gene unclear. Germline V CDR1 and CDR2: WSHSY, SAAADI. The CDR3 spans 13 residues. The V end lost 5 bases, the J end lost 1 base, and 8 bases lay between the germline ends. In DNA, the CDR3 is TGCGCCAGCAGTACCACAACGAACACTGAAGCTTTCTTT. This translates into CASSTTTNTEAFF.

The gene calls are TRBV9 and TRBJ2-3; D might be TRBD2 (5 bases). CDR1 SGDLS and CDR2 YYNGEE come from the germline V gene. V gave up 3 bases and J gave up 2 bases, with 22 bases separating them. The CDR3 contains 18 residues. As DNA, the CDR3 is TGTGCCAGCAGCGCGAGTCTAGCTCCAGAAAGATACACAGATACGCAGTATTTT. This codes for CASSASLAPERYTDTQYF. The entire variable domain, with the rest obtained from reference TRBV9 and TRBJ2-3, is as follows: DSGVTQTPKHLITATGQRVTLRCSPRSGDLSVYWYQQSLDQGLQFLIQYYNGEERAKGNILERFSAQQFPDLHSELNLSSLELGDSALYFCASSASLAPERYTDTQYFGPGTRLTVL.

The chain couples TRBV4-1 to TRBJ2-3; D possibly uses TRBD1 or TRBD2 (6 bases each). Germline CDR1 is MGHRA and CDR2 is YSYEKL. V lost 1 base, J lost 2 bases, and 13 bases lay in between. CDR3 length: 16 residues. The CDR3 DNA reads TGCGCCAGCAGCCAAGTCGGGGGCGCGAACACAGATACGCAGTATTTT. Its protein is CASSQVGGANTDTQYF.

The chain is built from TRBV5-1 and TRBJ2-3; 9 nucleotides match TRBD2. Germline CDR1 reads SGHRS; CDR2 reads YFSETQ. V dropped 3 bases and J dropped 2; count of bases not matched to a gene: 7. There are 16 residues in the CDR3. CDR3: CASSSTGLAITDTQYF. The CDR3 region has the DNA TGCGCCAGCAGCTCAACCGGACTAGCGATCACAGATACGCAGTATTTT.

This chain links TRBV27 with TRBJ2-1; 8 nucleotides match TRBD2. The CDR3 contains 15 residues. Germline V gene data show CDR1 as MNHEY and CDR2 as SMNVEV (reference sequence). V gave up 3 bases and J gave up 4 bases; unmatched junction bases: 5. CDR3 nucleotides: TGTGCCAGCAGTTTTGTAACGGGAGGGTACAATGAGCAGTTCTTC. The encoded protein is CASSFVTGGYNEQFF.

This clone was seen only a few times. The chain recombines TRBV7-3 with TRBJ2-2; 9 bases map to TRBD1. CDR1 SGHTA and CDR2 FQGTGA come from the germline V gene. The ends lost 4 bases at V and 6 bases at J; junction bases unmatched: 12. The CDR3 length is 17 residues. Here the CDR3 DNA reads TGTGCCAGCAGCTCCCTACCGGGACAGGGTAGATCCGGGGAGCTGTTTTTT. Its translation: CASSSLPGQGRSGELFF.

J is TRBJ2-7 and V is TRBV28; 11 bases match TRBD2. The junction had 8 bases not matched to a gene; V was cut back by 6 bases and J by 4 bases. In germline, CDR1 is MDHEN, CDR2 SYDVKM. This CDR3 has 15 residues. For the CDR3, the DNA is TGTGCCAGCAGATCTACTAGCGGGAGAGATTACGAGCAGTACTTC. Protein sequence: CASRSTSGRDYEQYF. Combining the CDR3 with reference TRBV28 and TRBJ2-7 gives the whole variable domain DVKVTQSSRYLVKRTGEKVFLECVQDMDHENMFWYRQDPGLGLRLIYFSYDVKMKEKGDIPEGYSVSREKKERFSLILESASTNQTSMYLCASRSTSGRDYEQYFGPGTRLTVT.

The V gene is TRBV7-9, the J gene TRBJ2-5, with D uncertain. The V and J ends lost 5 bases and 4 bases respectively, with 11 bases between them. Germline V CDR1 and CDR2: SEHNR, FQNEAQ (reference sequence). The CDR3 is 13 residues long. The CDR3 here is CASSPSRAETQYF. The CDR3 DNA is TGTGCCAGCAGCCCAAGTCGGGCAGAGACCCAGTACTTC.